This TCR beta chain was obtained from a study of molecular identifiers for immune sequencing clone quantification. Input for naive CD8 libraries was about 18,000 to 1,100,000 sorted cells; the RNA fraction used was 10%, 30% or 50%. Sorting defined naive CD8 T cells as CD8+CD4-CCR7+CD45RA+. This clonotype has ten or more counts. Trimming took off 4 bases at V and 7 bases at J, with 14 bases between the two ends. This CDR3 has 13 residues. The V gene's germline CDR1 is SEHNR and CDR2 FQNEAQ (reference sequence). TCRdb processed the PCR reads anew with MiXCR; each CDR3 protein has one entry. The sample carries about half a million distinct CDR3 sequences, 20% to 25% recorded once.

J is TRBJ2-7 and V is TRBV7-9; D perhaps matches TRBD1 (6 bases). This TCR came from a human donor in good health. Some libraries in this study had Jurkat cell RNA spiked in. The sample was naive CD8+ T cells from blood, with Jurkat cell RNA spiked in. The subset is: FACS-sorted CD8+CD4-CCR7+CD45RA+ naive T cells. The CDR3: CASSSRDNLEQYF. The CDR3 nucleotides are TGTGCCAGCAGCTCCCGGGACAACCTTGAGCAGTACTTC. The full variable domain, rest sourced from reference TRBV7-9 and TRBJ2-7, is DTGVSQNPRHKITKRGQNVTFRCDPISEHNRLYWYRQTLGQGPEFLTYFQNEAQLEKSRLLSDRFSAERPKGSFSTLEIQRTEQGDSAMYLCASSSRDNLEQYFGPGTRLTVT.